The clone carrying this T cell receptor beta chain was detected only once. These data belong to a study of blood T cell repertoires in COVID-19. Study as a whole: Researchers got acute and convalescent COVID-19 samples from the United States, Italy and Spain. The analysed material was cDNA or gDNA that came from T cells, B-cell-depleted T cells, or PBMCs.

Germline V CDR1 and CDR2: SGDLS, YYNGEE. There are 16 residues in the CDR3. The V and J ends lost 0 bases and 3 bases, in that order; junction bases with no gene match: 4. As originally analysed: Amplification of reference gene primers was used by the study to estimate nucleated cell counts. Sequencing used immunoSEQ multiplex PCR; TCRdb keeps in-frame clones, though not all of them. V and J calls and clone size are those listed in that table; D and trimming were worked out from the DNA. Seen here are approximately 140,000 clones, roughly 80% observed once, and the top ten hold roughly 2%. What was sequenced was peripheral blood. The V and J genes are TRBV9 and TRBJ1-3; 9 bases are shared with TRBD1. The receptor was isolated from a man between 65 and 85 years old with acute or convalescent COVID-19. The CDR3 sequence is CASSVDGQGIGNTIYF. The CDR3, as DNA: TGTGCCAGCAGCGTAGACGGACAGGGGATTGGAAACACCATATATTTT. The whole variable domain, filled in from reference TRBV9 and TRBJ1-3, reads DSGVTQTPKHLITATGQRVTLRCSPRSGDLSVYWYQQSLDQGLQFLIQYYNGEERAKGNILERFSAQQFPDLHSELNLSSLELGDSALYFCASSVDGQGIGNTIYFGEGSWLTVV.